These 31 T cell receptor beta chains share one sample of origin, sequenced in a study of control samples from healthy donors and cancer patients (dated by TCRdb to between 2020 and 2021). Preparation of the library involved the immunoSEQ multiplex PCR assay. TCRdb re-hosts the immuneACCESS table, in-frame sequences only. Its copies lack some clones; in the studies checked, an unresolved V gene accounts for under half of them, and the cause for the rest is not known. The table for this sample lists roughly 160,000 clones; about 94% of them were counted only once. Together, the top ten hold approximately 15% of the sample. Sequenced: PBMCs. The receptors shown here come from a man aged 55 to 70 with colorectal cancer.

CDR3 in amino acids: CASSLLISSYEQYF. The CDR3 region has the DNA TGTGCCAGCAGCTTATTGATCAGCTCCTACGAGCAGTACTTC. The V gene is TRBV11-2, the J gene TRBJ2-7; the D is unclear. The V end was cut by 2 bases, the J end by 0 bases, with 8 bases between. Germline assignment: CDR1 SGHAT and CDR2 FQNNGV. CDR3 size: 14 residues.

The rearrangement joins TRBV5-1 to TRBJ2-3, with 10 bases identical to TRBD1. The germline CDR1 and CDR2 sequences are SGHRS and YFSETQ. This CDR3 is built from 15 residues. V shed 4 bases and J 4 bases; nucleotides not matched to a gene: 6. The CDR3: CASSVRDRGADTQYF. CDR3 nucleotide sequence: TGCGCCAGCAGCGTCCGGGACAGGGGCGCAGATACGCAGTATTTT.

J is TRBJ1-4 and V is TRBV5-1, with D unresolved. The V gene's germline CDR1 is SGHRS and CDR2 YFSETQ. The ends were cut back, 2 bases at V and 0 bases at J, with 5 bases in the middle. The CDR3 loop spans 14 amino acids. The CDR3 nucleotides are TGCGCCAGCAGCTTTACGACAACTAATGAAAAACTGTTTTTT. Amino acid sequence: CASSFTTTNEKLFF.

This chain connects TRBV19 to TRBJ1-6, with no clear D. Trimming took 6 bases from V and 7 from J, leaving 16 bases between them. The CDR3 loop spans 15 amino acids. Germline V gene sequence: CDR1 LNHDA, CDR2 SQIVND (reference sequence). The chain's CDR3 is CASRSKDASNSPLHF. CDR3 bases: TGTGCCAGTAGGTCGAAGGACGCCTCGAATTCACCCCTCCACTTT.

The J gene is TRBJ2-5, the V gene TRBV3-1 (or the pseudogene TRBV3-2), with TRBD2 identical over 15 bases. Trimming removed 6 bases from V and 2 bases from J; junction bases left unmatched: 4. The CDR3 has 16 residues. Germline lookup yields CDR1 LGHDT and CDR2 YNNKEL (reference sequence). The CDR3 coding sequence is TGTGCCAGCAGTCGGGGACTAGCGGGGGGACAAGAGACCCAGTACTTC. Its translation is CASSRGLAGGQETQYF.

The chain uses TRBV7-9 and TRBJ2-3, with D possibly being TRBD2 (6 bases). The CDR3 totals 15 residues. The V gene lost 8 bases and the J gene lost 4 bases, with 19 bases spanning the gap. CDR1 is SEHNR, CDR2 FQNEAQ, per germline (reference sequence). The CDR3 DNA is TGTGCCAGCGAAAAGGGACTTCCGCCCCCAGATACGCAGTATTTT. This translates into CASEKGLPPPDTQYF.

This clone has a single count. V gene TRBV3-1 (or the pseudogene TRBV3-2) combines with J gene TRBJ2-7, with D tentatively TRBD1 (6 bases). The length of the CDR3 is 14 residues. The V and J ends lost 5 bases and 0 bases respectively, with 11 bases between them. Looked up from germline, CDR1 is LGHDT and CDR2 is YNNKEL (reference sequence). CDR3 amino acids: CASSFTGFSYEQYF. The DNA of the CDR3 is TGTGCCAGCAGCTTTACAGGGTTCTCCTACGAGCAGTACTTC.

This chain joins TRBV9 and TRBJ1-6, with 7 nucleotides matching TRBD1. Per the germline V gene, CDR1 is SGDLS and CDR2 is YYNGEE. This CDR3 has 16 amino acids. V shed 4 bases, J shed 7 bases, and the junction held 11 bases outside the gene matches. CDR3 amino acids: CASSPSLDRDNSPLHF. In DNA, the CDR3 is TGTGCCAGCAGCCCCAGTTTAGACAGGGACAATTCACCCCTCCACTTT.

The CDR3 nucleotides read TGCGCCAGCAGCTGGGGGCCGGGACTTAAAGAGACCCAGTACTTC. Protein sequence: CASSWGPGLKETQYF. This sequence joins TRBV5-1 and TRBJ2-5; D assignment may be TRBD1 or TRBD2 (6 bases each). CDR3 length: 15 residues. CDR1 and CDR2 from the germline V gene are SGHRS and YFSETQ. Trimming stripped 3 bases from V and 3 bases from J, with 15 bases between.

The rearrangement joins TRBV6-2 or TRBV6-3 to TRBJ2-7, with 9 positions matching TRBD2. This CDR3 contains 16 residues. With V trimmed by 2 bases and J by 1 base, 6 bases remained unmatched. Per the germline V gene, CDR1 is MNHEY and CDR2 is SVGEGT. CDR3 sequence (DNA): TGTGCCAGCAGTTACACTAGCGGGTGGGGTTCCTACGAGCAGTACTTC. Translating it yields CASSYTSGWGSYEQYF.

This CDR3 is CATSDFHRGSGFNEQFF. In DNA, the CDR3 is TGTGCCACCAGTGACTTTCACAGGGGCTCGGGGTTCAATGAGCAGTTCTTC. The chain uses TRBV24-1 and TRBJ2-1; 7 nucleotides line up with TRBD1. The ends lost 4 bases at V and 6 bases at J; junction bases unmatched: 14. CDR3 length: 17 residues. CDR1 KGHDR and CDR2 SFDVKD come from the germline V gene.

The chain joins TRBV11-2 to TRBJ1-4; D may be TRBD1 (5 bases). The CDR3 is 14 amino acids. Trimming removed 4 bases from V and 1 base from J, with 7 bases in between. Germline V gives CDR1 SGHAT, CDR2 FQNNGV. CDR3: CASSSQGTNEKLFF. CDR3 nucleotide sequence: TGTGCCAGCAGCTCGCAGGGAACTAATGAAAAACTGTTTTTT.

This chain connects TRBV3-1 (or the pseudogene TRBV3-2) to TRBJ1-2; D possibly corresponds to TRBD1 (6 bases). The germline gives CDR1 LGHDT, CDR2 YNNKEL (reference sequence). V lost 4 bases and J 8 bases, leaving 14 bases between the germline ends. The CDR3 has 13 amino acids. The CDR3 here is CASSPTGARGYTF. The DNA of the CDR3 is TGTGCCAGCAGCCCCACGGGGGCGCGGGGCTACACCTTC.

This clone came up once. The chain recombines TRBV5-1 with TRBJ1-1; 9 nucleotides line up with TRBD1. The CDR3 loop spans 14 amino acids. After removal of 3 bases from V and 7 bases from J, the junction contained 7 bases not matched to a gene. CDR1 and CDR2 from the germline V gene are SGHRS and YFSETQ. The CDR3 bases are TGCGCCAGCAGCTACGGACAGGGGTTGAGTGAAGCTTTCTTT. It translates to CASSYGQGLSEAFF.

The V call is TRBV7-2, the J call TRBJ2-2; 8 nucleotides line up with TRBD1. Germline assignment: CDR1 SGHTA and CDR2 FQGNSA. After removal of 5 bases from V and 5 bases from J, the junction contained 4 bases not matched to a gene. This CDR3 has 14 residues. In DNA form, the CDR3 reads TGTGCCAGCAGCCTTGGACAGGGAACCGGGGAGCTGTTTTTT. Translating gives CASSLGQGTGELFF.

The chain has TRBV7-2 and TRBJ2-1; D remains ambiguous. The CDR3 has 14 residues. Trimming stripped 5 bases from V and 7 bases from J, with 15 bases between. Germline loops: CDR1 SGHTA, CDR2 FQGNSA. The CDR3 region is CASSVMDPGNEQFF. As DNA, the CDR3 is TGTGCCAGCAGCGTTATGGACCCTGGAAATGAGCAGTTCTTC.

V and J are TRBV7-9 and TRBJ2-7; D is possibly TRBD1 (6 bases). V lost 4 bases and J lost 5, with 15 bases in between. This CDR3 has 14 amino acids. CDR1 is SEHNR, CDR2 FQNEAQ, per germline (reference sequence). CDR3 DNA: TGTGCCAGCAGCTACATTAACAGGGCCGACGAGCAGTACTTC. It encodes CASSYINRADEQYF.

The chain links TRBV5-6 to TRBJ2-5; 9 bases line up with TRBD2. With V trimmed by 0 bases and J by 1 base, 4 bases remained unmatched. Germline V gene lookup returns CDR1 SGHDT and CDR2 YYEEEE. This CDR3 is 16 amino acids long. CDR3: CASSLGPSGVQETQYF. CDR3 in DNA: TGTGCCAGCAGCTTGGGGCCTAGCGGGGTCCAAGAGACCCAGTACTTC.

This chain joins TRBV5-6 and TRBJ2-5; D call uncertain. Trimming removed 1 base from V and 5 bases from J, with 3 bases in between. CDR1 is SGHDT, CDR2 YYEEEE, per germline. The CDR3 is made up of 11 amino acids. CDR3 nucleotide sequence: TGTGCCAGCAGCTTGTGGGAGACCCAGTACTTC. This gives the protein CASSLWETQYF.

The rearrangement links TRBV28 to TRBJ1-5; 10 bases fit TRBD1. Germline loops: CDR1 MDHEN, CDR2 SYDVKM. This CDR3 contains 15 residues. V lost 6 bases, J lost 7 bases, and 9 bases stayed unmatched. Here the CDR3 DNA reads TGTGCCAGCAGCCTATTAACGGACAGGGGGCAGCCCCAGCATTTT. It translates to CASSLLTDRGQPQHF.

The chain carries TRBV4-3 and TRBJ1-5, with D perhaps TRBD1 (5 bases). The V gene lost 0 bases and the J gene lost 4 bases, with 7 bases spanning the gap. This CDR3 has 14 amino acids. From germline, CDR1 is LGHNA and CDR2 YSLEER. CDR3 nucleotides: TGCGCCAGCAGCCAAGATGGGGGGAATCAGCCCCAGCATTTT. Translated: CASSQDGGNQPQHF.

The gene calls are TRBV9 and TRBJ1-3, with D possibly matching TRBD1 (5 bases). The CDR3 totals 16 residues. From germline, CDR1 is SGDLS and CDR2 YYNGEE. V gave up 0 bases and J gave up 0 bases, with 10 bases separating them. CDR3 sequence (DNA): TGTGCCAGCAGCGTAGCAGGGATCGTCTCTGGAAACACCATATATTTT. It codes for CASSVAGIVSGNTIYF.

The chain combines TRBV30 with TRBJ1-3, with D maybe TRBD1 (5 bases). The V gene's germline CDR1 is GTSNPN and CDR2 SVGIG (reference sequence). The CDR3 is made up of 13 amino acids. V lost 1 base and J 2 bases, leaving 6 bases between the germline ends. CDR3 nucleotide sequence: TGTGCCTGGAGTGAAGGGGCTGGAAACACCATATATTTT. Its protein is CAWSEGAGNTIYF.

The J gene is TRBJ1-5, the V gene TRBV6-4; D unresolved. Deletions cut 7 bases from V and 2 bases from J, with 18 bases between. This CDR3 comprises 16 residues. Looked up from germline, CDR1 is MRHNA and CDR2 is SNTAGT. This CDR3 reads CASINLRTSGNQPQHF. The CDR3 DNA follows: TGTGCCAGCATAAATTTGAGGACCTCGGGCAATCAGCCCCAGCATTTT.

The chain is built from TRBV3-1 (or the pseudogene TRBV3-2) and TRBJ2-1, with a possible D match to TRBD1 (5 bases). Germline V lookup: CDR1 LGHDT, CDR2 YNNKEL (reference sequence). V dropped 5 bases and J dropped 1 base, with 18 bases sitting between them. The CDR3 is made up of 17 amino acids. CDR3 protein: CASSGKGSLTSYNEQFF. The CDR3 bases are TGTGCCAGCAGCGGGAAGGGGTCACTGACATCCTACAATGAGCAGTTCTTC.

J is TRBJ1-5 and V is TRBV12-3 or TRBV12-4; D unresolved. With 5 bases removed from V and 0 bases from J, the gap between germline ends came to 5 bases. The CDR3 has 13 amino acids. The CDR3 is CASSQYSNQPQHF. The CDR3 DNA is TGTGCCAGCAGTCAGTATAGCAATCAGCCCCAGCATTTT.

This chain joins TRBV18 and TRBJ1-2; D gene uncertain. V was shortened by 3 bases and J by 2 bases, with 10 bases between the two germline ends. This CDR3 is built from 14 residues. Germline lookup yields CDR1 KGHSH and CDR2 LQKENI. CDR3 sequence: CASSPSDGNYGYTF. The CDR3 DNA reads TGTGCCAGCTCACCCTCGGACGGGAACTATGGCTACACCTTC.

The count of this clone is one. In DNA form, the CDR3 reads TGCAGCGTTCGCGAGGACGGCCGTAATTCACCCCTCCACTTT. It codes for CSVREDGRNSPLHF. The gene calls are TRBV29-1 and TRBJ1-6, with D unclear. V lost 5 bases, J lost 6 bases, and 14 bases lay in between. Per germline, CDR1 SQVTM and CDR2 ANQGSEA. CDR3 length: 14 residues.

This chain joins TRBV3-1 (or the pseudogene TRBV3-2) and TRBJ2-5, with TRBD2 matching over 9 bases. The CDR3 is 13 amino acids. Trimming removed 7 bases from V and 5 bases from J; junction bases left unmatched: 5. Germline CDR1 reads LGHDT; CDR2 reads YNNKEL (reference sequence). The CDR3 sequence: CASTSGGRETQYF. DNA of the CDR3: TGTGCCAGCACCAGCGGGGGGCGGGAGACCCAGTACTTC.

In the case of this clone: Other nucleotide sequences from this sample produce the same CDR3. The chain combines TRBV29-1 with TRBJ1-1, with 7 bases aligning to TRBD1. V dropped 3 bases and J dropped 4; count of bases not matched to a gene: 5. The CDR3 totals 13 residues. CDR1 is SQVTM, CDR2 ANQGSEA, per germline. In DNA form, the CDR3 reads TGCAGCGTTGAGCGACAGGGTGGCACTGAAGCTTTCTTT. This encodes CSVERQGGTEAFF.

The rearrangement joins TRBV19 to TRBJ2-4; D gene unclear. V was shortened by 2 bases and J by 8 bases, with 10 bases between the two germline ends. The CDR3 has 13 residues. CDR1 is LNHDA, CDR2 SQIVND, per germline (reference sequence). DNA for the CDR3: TGTGCCAGTAGTATAAAAGGTTGGGACATTCAGTACTTC. Translation gives CASSIKGWDIQYF.